Below, 20 T cell receptor beta chains from the same sample are listed, as sequenced in a study of CD4 T cells in relation to SARS-CoV-2 and coronaviruses. Unexposed donor CD4+ T cells date from about 2010-2019, before the COVID-19 pandemic. Using immunoSEQ multiplex PCR, the repertoire was profiled, and TCRdb retains in-frame clones only, with some absent. The data hold 50,000 to 70,000 clones, with over 70% observed a single time. Sequenced material: memory CD4+ T cells from PBMCs. The receptors originated from a human donor in good health.

This clone was counted once. The chain employs TRBV11-2 and TRBJ1-5; D is unclear. V lost 2 bases, J lost 5 bases, and 7 bases lay in between. The V gene's germline CDR1 is SGHAT and CDR2 FQNNGV. The CDR3 is made up of 13 amino acids. CDR3: CASSLSLDQPQHF. The CDR3 DNA sequence: TGTGCCAGCAGCTTAAGTTTAGATCAGCCCCAGCATTTT.

The V and J genes are TRBV27 and TRBJ2-5; D perhaps matches TRBD1 (6 bases). Trimming left V 5 bases short and J 5 bases short, with 12 bases between. CDR1 MNHEY and CDR2 SMNVEV come from the germline V gene (reference sequence). This CDR3 comprises 13 residues. The CDR3 loop reads CASSIQGSETQYF. The CDR3 DNA sequence: TGTGCCAGCAGTATACAGGGTTCGGAGACCCAGTACTTC.

This chain uses TRBV7-2 with TRBJ2-2, with a weak D call TRBD1 (6 bases). With 5 bases removed from V and 3 bases from J, the gap between germline ends came to 10 bases. Per germline, CDR1 SGHTA and CDR2 FQGNSA. This CDR3 is built from 14 residues. The CDR3 sequence is CASSPQGYTGELFF. The CDR3, as DNA: TGTGCCAGCAGCCCTCAGGGGTACACCGGGGAGCTGTTTTTT.

This chain uses TRBV18 with TRBJ2-5; no reliable D call. The ends were cut back, 0 bases at V and 4 bases at J, with 9 bases in the middle. CDR1 is KGHSH, CDR2 LQKENI, per germline. This CDR3 has 14 amino acids. Here the CDR3 DNA reads TGTGCCAGCTCACCACCGAGCAGGCCAGAGACCCAGTACTTC. Translation: CASSPPSRPETQYF. Supplemented by reference TRBV18 and TRBJ2-5, the full variable domain reads NAGVMQNPRHLVRRRGQEARLRCSPMKGHSHVYWYRQLPEEGLKFMVYLQKENIIDESGMPKERFSAEFPKEGPSILRIQQVVRGDSAAYFCASSPPSRPETQYFGPGTRLLVL.

The rearrangement links TRBV5-1 to TRBJ2-5; D is possibly TRBD1 or TRBD2 (5 bases each). This CDR3 spans 14 amino acids. Trimming shortened V by 3 bases and J by 1 base, and 10 bases separated the two germline ends. Per the germline V gene, CDR1 is SGHRS and CDR2 is YFSETQ. The CDR3 DNA reads as TGCGCCAGCAGCTCCCGGGGCCCCCAAGAGACCCAGTACTTC. Residues: CASSSRGPQETQYF.

The chain recombines TRBV5-8 with TRBJ2-1; 8 bases map to TRBD1. This CDR3 has 13 residues. V shed 6 bases, J shed 2 bases, and the junction held 1 base outside the gene matches. Germline V gene sequence: CDR1 SGHTS, CDR2 YDEGEE. CDR3: CASKGQAYNEQFF. CDR3 in DNA: TGTGCCAGCAAGGGACAGGCCTACAATGAGCAGTTCTTC. Full variable domain (rest looked up from reference TRBV5-8 and TRBJ2-1): EAGVTQSPTHLIKTRGQQATLRCSPISGHTSVYWYQQALGLGLQFLLWYDEGEERNRGNFPPRFSGRQFPNYSSELNVNALELEDSALYLCASKGQAYNEQFFGPGTRLTVL.

This clone was observed once. The V and J genes are TRBV3-1 (or the pseudogene TRBV3-2) and TRBJ2-2, with unresolved D. Trimming pared 4 bases from V and 1 base from J, leaving 1 base between. The CDR3 sequence is 12 residues long. Germline loops: CDR1 LGHDT, CDR2 YNNKEL (reference sequence). The CDR3 DNA reads TGTGCCAGCAGCCGGAACACCGGGGAGCTGTTTTTT. As protein: CASSRNTGELFF.

This chain connects TRBV11-3 to TRBJ2-3; 7 bases fit TRBD2. Looked up from germline, CDR1 is SGHNT and CDR2 is YENEEA. After removal of 1 base from V and 2 bases from J, the junction contained 3 bases not matched to a gene. This CDR3 is 15 amino acids long. CDR3 residues: CASSLGAGDTDTQYF. In nucleotides, the CDR3 is TGTGCCAGCAGCTTAGGTGCGGGGGACACAGATACGCAGTATTTT.

This chain links TRBV4-1 with TRBJ2-3; D not certain. The CDR3 extends over 14 amino acids. CDR1 and CDR2 (germline): MGHRA, YSYEKL. V was clipped by 1 base and J by 6 bases, with 11 bases between them. DNA for the CDR3: TGCGCCAGCAGCCAAGGGGTGAGTGACGATACGCAGTATTTT. As protein: CASSQGVSDDTQYF.

The chain carries TRBV21-1 and TRBJ1-1. TRBV21-1 is given as a pseudogene. This CDR3 comprises 14 residues. CDR3 region: CASSKTGEGTEAFF. The CDR3 region has the DNA TGTGCCAGCAGCAAAACAGGGGAGGGCACTGAAGCTTTCTTT.

The rearrangement joins TRBV18 to TRBJ1-2; weak D call: TRBD1 (6 bases). Germline CDR1 KGHSH, CDR2 LQKENI. CDR3 length: 17 amino acids. Trimming left V 6 bases short and J 7 bases short, with 27 bases between. CDR3 protein: CASSPSPMTGGVSGYTF. Written as DNA, the CDR3 is TGTGCCAGCTCCCCAAGCCCCATGACAGGAGGGGTTAGTGGCTACACCTTC.

In this sample, this clone turned up a few times. The chain uses TRBV2 and TRBJ2-3; D remains unclear. CDR3 length: 17 amino acids. Germline V lookup: CDR1 SNHLY, CDR2 FYNNEI. The V and J ends lost 2 bases and 1 base respectively, with 16 bases between them. The CDR3 nucleotides are TGTGCCAGCAGTGAAATCAGCACCGGGCCAGGCACAGATACGCAGTATTTT. It yields the protein CASSEISTGPGTDTQYF.

The chain links TRBV7-6 to TRBJ2-1, with 11 bases matching TRBD2. There are 15 residues in the CDR3. Germline V gene lookup returns CDR1 SGHVS and CDR2 FNYEAQ. Trimming at V came to 6 bases and at J to 6 bases, leaving 7 bases not matched to a gene. CDR3 sequence (DNA): TGTGCCAGCAGACACACTAGCGGGAGTGGCAATGAGCAGTTCTTC. As protein: CASRHTSGSGNEQFF.

The J gene is TRBJ2-1, the V gene TRBV10-1; TRBD1 might be the D (8 bases). The V end was cut by 3 bases, the J end by 7 bases, with 13 bases between. The CDR3 is 14 residues long. The germline gives CDR1 WNHNN, CDR2 SYGVQD (reference sequence). Here the CDR3 reads CASSEQGGWNEQFF. Here the CDR3 DNA reads TGCGCCAGCAGTGAACAGGGGGGGTGGAATGAGCAGTTCTTC.

The chain couples TRBV11-2 to TRBJ2-3; D might be TRBD2 (5 bases). Germline lookup yields CDR1 SGHAT and CDR2 FQNNGV. The CDR3 is made up of 15 amino acids. Deletions cut 5 bases from V and 0 bases from J, with 12 bases between. The CDR3 sequence: CASSRPRGSTDTQYF. The CDR3 DNA follows: TGTGCCAGCAGCCGACCACGGGGAAGCACAGATACGCAGTATTTT.

The rearrangement joins TRBV14 to TRBJ1-3, with D tentatively TRBD1 (5 bases). The CDR3 has 14 residues. Germline values: CDR1 SGHDN, CDR2 FVKESK. Trimming pared 3 bases from V and 4 bases from J, leaving 10 bases between. The CDR3 reads CASSHREPGNTIYF. In nucleotides, the CDR3 is TGTGCCAGCAGCCACAGGGAACCCGGAAACACCATATATTTT. Drawing the rest from reference TRBV14 and TRBJ1-3, the complete variable domain is EAGVTQFPSHSVIEKGQTVTLRCDPISGHDNLYWYRRVMGKEIKFLLHFVKESKQDESGMPNNRFLAERTGGTYSTLKVQPAELEDSGVYFCASSHREPGNTIYFGEGSWLTVV.

V gene TRBV9 combines with J gene TRBJ2-6, with 7 bases aligning to TRBD1. The germline gives CDR1 SGDLS, CDR2 YYNGEE. The V segment lost 4 bases and the J segment 2 bases; nucleotides outside the gene matches: 6. The CDR3 sequence is 16 residues long. As DNA, the CDR3 is TGTGCCAGCAGCAGGAGCGGACAGGCTGGGGCCAACGTCCTGACTTTC. Protein sequence: CASSRSGQAGANVLTF.

This clone was picked up a small number of times. The V call is TRBV4-1, the J call TRBJ2-7; 10 nucleotides match TRBD1. Germline V lookup: CDR1 MGHRA, CDR2 YSYEKL. This CDR3 is 15 amino acids long. The V segment lost 4 bases and the J segment 9 bases; nucleotides outside the gene matches: 12. CDR3 nucleotide sequence: TGCGCCAGCAGCCCTCTGTCCGGACAGGGGGTTTGGCAGTACTTC. Translating it yields CASSPLSGQGVWQYF.

The V call is TRBV29-1, the J call TRBJ1-1; D call uncertain. CDR1 and CDR2 (germline): SQVTM, ANQGSEA. This CDR3 has 12 amino acids. V lost 4 bases to trimming and J lost 1 base, with 7 bases between them. CDR3 sequence reads: CSVAQWNTEAFF. The CDR3 DNA reads as TGCAGCGTTGCCCAGTGGAACACTGAAGCTTTCTTT.

The V call is TRBV19, the J call TRBJ2-7; 7 bases are shared with TRBD2. This CDR3 comprises 16 residues. Trimming cost V 6 bases and J 3 bases; bases outside gene matches: 14. The V gene's germline CDR1 is LNHDA and CDR2 SQIVND (reference sequence). CDR3 loop: CASSIDGTRGYYEQYF. The CDR3 bases are TGTGCCAGTAGCATCGACGGGACGCGGGGGTACTACGAGCAGTACTTC.